This TCR beta chain was sequenced in a study of blood T cells in healthy people across ages. Study conclusions and caveats: The donors' CMV status was not determined, possibly confounding changes in expanded clonotypes. A strong correlation was found between TCR beta diversity and the percentage of naive T cells. There were more naive CD4+ cells and higher diversity in long-lived donors than in aged donors.

In regard to this clonotype: No antigen is known for it.

The CDR3 runs 14 residues. Germline assignment: CDR1 DFQATT and CDR2 SNEGSKA (reference sequence). V was cut by 6 bases and J by 1 base, with 13 bases left in between. Alongside a J-beta primer mix, a sample-barcoded 5' primer served in a second PCR lasting roughly 7 to 11 cycles. Using its own MiXCR run on the 5' RACE reads, TCRdb lists one record per CDR3 protein. The table has more than 600,000 distinct CDR3 sequences, 20% to 25% seen once. The data also belong to a second study, concerning T cells of mothers and their children.

Material: blood. The receptor comes from a boy younger than 18 in good health. J is TRBJ2-1 and V is TRBV20-1; the D is unclear. The CDR3 spells CSANLEKSYNEQFF. For the CDR3, the DNA is TGCAGTGCAAATCTAGAGAAGTCCTACAATGAGCAGTTCTTC.